This T cell receptor beta chain derives from a study of T cells in Graves' hyperthyroidism and ophthalmopathy. RNA transcripts were the template for amplifying TCR beta CDR3 regions. The HTBI set primed first-round TCR CDR3 RT-PCR. TCRdb processed the multiplex PCR reads anew with MiXCR; each CDR3 protein has one entry. Of a few hundred thousand distinct CDR3 sequences listed, around 15% are singletons. This clonotype has only a few counts. This CDR3 is built from 13 residues. The V and J ends lost 6 bases and 8 bases, in that order; junction bases with no gene match: 7. In germline, CDR1 is MDHEN, CDR2 SYDVKM.

The chain recombines TRBV28 with TRBJ2-1; TRBD1 matches at 7 bases. This sequence originates from a woman between 18 and 30 years old with Graves' hyperthyroidism. Sequences were obtained from blood. The CDR3 reads CASSTTGRDEQFF. Written as DNA, the CDR3 is TGTGCCAGCAGCACGACAGGGCGGGATGAGCAGTTCTTC.